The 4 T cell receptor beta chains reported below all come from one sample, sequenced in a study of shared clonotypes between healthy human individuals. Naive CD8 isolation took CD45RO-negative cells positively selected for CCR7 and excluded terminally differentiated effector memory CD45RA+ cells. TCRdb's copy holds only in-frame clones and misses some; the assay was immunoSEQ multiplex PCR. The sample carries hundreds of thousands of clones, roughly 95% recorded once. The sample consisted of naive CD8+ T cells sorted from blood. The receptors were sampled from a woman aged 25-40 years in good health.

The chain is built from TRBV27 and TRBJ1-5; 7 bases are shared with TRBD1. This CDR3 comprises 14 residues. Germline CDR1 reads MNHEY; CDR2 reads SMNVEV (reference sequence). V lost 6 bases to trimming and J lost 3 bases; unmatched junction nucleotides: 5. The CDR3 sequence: CASSPGQSNQPQHF. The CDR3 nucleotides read TGTGCCAGCAGCCCGGGACAGTCCAATCAGCCCCAGCATTTT.

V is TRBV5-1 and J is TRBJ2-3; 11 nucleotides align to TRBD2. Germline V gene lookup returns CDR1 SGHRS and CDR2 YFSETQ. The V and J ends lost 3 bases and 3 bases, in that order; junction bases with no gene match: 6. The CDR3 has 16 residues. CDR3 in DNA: TGCGCCAGCAGCTCCGGACTAGCGGGCTTAACAGATACGCAGTATTTT. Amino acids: CASSSGLAGLTDTQYF. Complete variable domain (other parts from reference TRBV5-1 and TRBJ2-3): KAGVTQTPRYLIKTRGQQVTLSCSPISGHRSVSWYQQTPGQGLQFLFEYFSETQRNKGNFPGRFSGRQFSNSRSEMNVSTLELGDSALYLCASSSGLAGLTDTQYFGPGTRLTVL.

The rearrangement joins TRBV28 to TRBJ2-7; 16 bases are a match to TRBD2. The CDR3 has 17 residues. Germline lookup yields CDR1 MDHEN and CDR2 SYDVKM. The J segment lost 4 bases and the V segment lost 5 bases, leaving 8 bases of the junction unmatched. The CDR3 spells CASSPGTSGRAIYEQYF. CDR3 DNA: TGTGCCAGCAGTCCCGGGACTAGCGGGAGGGCCATTTACGAGCAGTACTTC.

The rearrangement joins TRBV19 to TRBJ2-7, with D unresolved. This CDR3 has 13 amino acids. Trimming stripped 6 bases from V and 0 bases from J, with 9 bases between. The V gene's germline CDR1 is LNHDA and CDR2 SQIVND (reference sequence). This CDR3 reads CASSLEISYEQYF. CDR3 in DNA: TGTGCCAGTAGCTTAGAGATCTCCTACGAGCAGTACTTC.